This is a list of T cell receptor beta chains from one sample in a study of blood T cell repertoires in COVID-19. Clones were read by immunoSEQ multiplex PCR, and TCRdb kept only the in-frame ones, dropping some. The table includes 55,000 to 75,000 clones, 70% to 80% detected once. The material sequenced was peripheral blood. The receptors originated from a human donor in a cohort sampled during active COVID-19. Each CDR3 is given with its conserved first and last residue. The order of the fields is D gene, J gene, V gene, CDR3 protein. The D gene is left open where the match is weak.

d_gene: NA; j_gene: TRBJ2-5; v_gene: TRBV19; CDR3aa: CASSMTVQETQYF
d_gene: NA; j_gene: TRBJ2-5; v_gene: TRBV5-1; CDR3aa: CASSLGGQGQETQYF
d_gene: TRBD1; j_gene: TRBJ2-1; v_gene: TRBV7-8; CDR3aa: CASSFTGQGMGLDNEQFF
d_gene: NA; j_gene: TRBJ2-3; v_gene: TRBV6-5; CDR3aa: CASNREGTDTQYF
d_gene: TRBD1; j_gene: TRBJ2-7; v_gene: TRBV2; CDR3aa: CASSRQGGFYEQYF
d_gene: NA; j_gene: TRBJ2-3; v_gene: TRBV5-1; CDR3aa: CASSEEGRGSADTQYF
d_gene: NA; j_gene: TRBJ2-5; v_gene: TRBV7-8; CDR3aa: CASSRVGRVETQYF
d_gene: NA; j_gene: TRBJ2-2; v_gene: TRBV5-4; CDR3aa: CASSLGLGENTGELFF
d_gene: TRBD2; j_gene: TRBJ2-1; v_gene: TRBV5-1; CDR3aa: CASSLASSGRSYNEQFF
d_gene: TRBD2; j_gene: TRBJ2-1; v_gene: TRBV24-1; CDR3aa: CATSEPGTTLLF
d_gene: TRBD2; j_gene: TRBJ2-5; v_gene: TRBV19; CDR3aa: CASREAGGRETQYF
d_gene: NA; j_gene: TRBJ1-5; v_gene: TRBV7-8; CDR3aa: CASSLVGGGSNQPQHF
d_gene: NA; j_gene: TRBJ1-5; v_gene: TRBV5-5; CDR3aa: CASSPGGSGNQPQHF
d_gene: NA; j_gene: TRBJ1-1; v_gene: TRBV3-1/TRBV3-2; CDR3aa: CASSQEWRDVTEAFF
d_gene: TRBD1; j_gene: TRBJ1-1; v_gene: TRBV10-3; CDR3aa: CAISTGQGSEAFF
d_gene: TRBD1; j_gene: TRBJ2-1; v_gene: TRBV7-2; CDR3aa: CASSVDRSYNEQFF
d_gene: TRBD1; j_gene: TRBJ2-7; v_gene: TRBV11-2; CDR3aa: CASSLVAGGVYEQYF
d_gene: NA; j_gene: TRBJ2-3; v_gene: TRBV27; CDR3aa: CASSFGSTDTQYF
d_gene: TRBD2; j_gene: TRBJ2-7; v_gene: TRBV29-1; CDR3aa: CSVEGGWQEQYF
d_gene: NA; j_gene: TRBJ2-3; v_gene: TRBV24-1; CDR3aa: CATSQSDTQYF
d_gene: TRBD2; j_gene: TRBJ2-7; v_gene: TRBV7-9; CDR3aa: CASSSGLAGDNEQYF
d_gene: TRBD1; j_gene: TRBJ1-6; v_gene: TRBV7-9; CDR3aa: CASRKQGDNSPLHF